The clone carrying this T cell receptor (beta chain) turned up a few times. What it recognizes is unknown. The junction departs from germline at one end; a sequencing error may be responsible. The CDR3 is made up of 14 amino acids. Per germline, CDR1 SGHDT and CDR2 YYEEEE. Making TCR beta cDNA involved roughly 500 ng total RNA and a constant-region primer. What produced the TCR beta libraries was three nested multiplex PCR rounds using slightly modified ARM-PCR. Use of TRBV1-TRBV30 forward primers with a C-beta reverse primer characterized the first two PCR rounds, which lasted about 9 cycles each. TCRdb itself ran the multiplex PCR reads through MiXCR, one entry per CDR3 protein. The data contain tens of thousands of distinct CDR3 sequences, roughly four fifths of them singletons. The data were obtained in a study of tumor-infiltrating lymphocytes in primary liver carcinoma. Study background: Tumor staging was T1-T3 N0M0; sizes spanned roughly 4.2 to 11 cm across. Study-wide points: Only about 7-25% of top clones occurred in every one of the five tumor regions.

Unsorted bulk tissue (roughly 17-32 mg) underwent RNA and DNA co-extraction. The material sequenced was liver tumor tissue from sampling region 5. Subset in this sample: tumor region T5, tumor centre. J is TRBJ1-6 and V is TRBV5-6; no clear D. The TCR comes from a woman in her 30s with primary liver carcinoma and hepatitis B virus infection. The CDR3, as DNA: TGTGCCAGCAACTTGGTAACGCTGGGATCACCCCTCCACTTT. Residues: CASNLVTLGSPLHF.